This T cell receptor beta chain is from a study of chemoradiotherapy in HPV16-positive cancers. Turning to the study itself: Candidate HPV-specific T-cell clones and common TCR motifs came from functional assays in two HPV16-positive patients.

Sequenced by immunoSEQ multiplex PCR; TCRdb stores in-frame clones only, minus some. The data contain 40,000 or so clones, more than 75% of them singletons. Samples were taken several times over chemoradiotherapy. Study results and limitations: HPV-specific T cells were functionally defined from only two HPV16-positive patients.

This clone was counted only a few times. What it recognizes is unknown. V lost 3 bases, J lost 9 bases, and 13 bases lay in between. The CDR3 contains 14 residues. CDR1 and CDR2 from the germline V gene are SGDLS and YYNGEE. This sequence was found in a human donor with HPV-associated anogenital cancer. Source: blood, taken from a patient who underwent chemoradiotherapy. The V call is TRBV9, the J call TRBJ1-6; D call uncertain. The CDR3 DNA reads TGTGCCAGCAGCGCAGGACCCGAATTTTCACCCCTCCACTTT. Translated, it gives CASSAGPEFSPLHF.